Detailed here is one TCR beta chain. Sequenced by immunoSEQ multiplex PCR; TCRdb stores in-frame clones only, minus some. The sample has around 170,000 clones, around four fifths seen once. This sample is part of a study of blood T cell repertoires in COVID-19. Whole-study context: The United States, Italy and Spain were the sources of the acute and convalescent COVID-19 samples. PBMCs, B-cell-depleted T cells, or T cells were the source of the cDNA or gDNA that made up the material.

The CDR3 contains 16 residues. Germline V CDR1 and CDR2: LNHNV, YYDKDF (reference sequence). J lost 4 bases, V lost 1 base, and 4 bases had no gene match. The V call is TRBV15, the J call TRBJ2-2; 9 bases fit TRBD2. What was sequenced was peripheral blood. This receptor was identified in a man in his 70s with active or convalescent COVID-19. The chain's CDR3 is CATSRARGGGTGELFF. The CDR3 DNA reads as TGTGCCACCAGCAGAGCGCGGGGGGGCGGCACCGGGGAGCTGTTTTTT.